This T cell receptor (beta chain) was sequenced in a study of identical twins (dated by TCRdb to 2016 to 2017). About the study as a whole: The study deep-sequenced TCR alpha and beta repertoires from monozygotic twins, unrelated adults of various ages and cord blood to test whether fetal clonotypes persist. To rule out contamination, replicate twin experiments were performed at different times with different library preparation protocols.

Every donor in the study was a healthy Caucasian. The study also sequenced three unrelated non-twin adults: a male aged 18 to 29, a male aged 50 to 60 and a female aged 50 to 60. Miltenyi CD45RO+ enrichment and human naive T-cell isolation kits were used to isolate memory (CD45RO+) and naive T cells from PBMC. Details on this clonotype: Its specific antigen is unknown. Base qualities are not recorded, but no much larger clone differs from it by a single base.

Overall results and qualifications from the work: Because the same donors could not be followed over many years, the conclusions depended on cross-sectional statistical analysis. Zero-insertion analyses could be partly confounded by invariant T cells such as MAIT and iNKT, though diverse VJ usage argued against such confounding for most clonotypes. In beta out-of-frame sequences, excess twin sharing was weaker, because having fewer shared sequences lowered the signal-to-noise ratio. Compared with coincidental sharing between unrelated individuals, out-of-frame TCR alpha sequences shared between twins showed an excess of sequences with low generation probability. Fewer insertions were carried by abundant cord blood beta clonotypes, a similar but weaker trend appeared in young adult naive repertoires, and no such trend appeared in memory repertoires. Out-of-frame TCR alpha sharing in monozygotic twins was systematically underestimated by recombination models, whereas sharing between unrelated individuals was in agreement with the recombination models.

The library was generated by 5' RACE. Sequencing was performed on an Illumina HiSeq 2000. A universal primer binding site was added through template switching, and the final cDNA carried a unique molecular identifier so that TCR cDNA molecules could be counted accurately. First-strand cDNA for TCR alpha and beta chains was synthesized from specific primers in the conserved constant-segment region. To control for contamination, every cDNA library carried two barcodes: a SMART-Mk sample barcode plus Illumina barcodes. Two successive PCR steps introduced TruSeq adapter sequences along with Illumina sample barcodes. The TCR alpha and beta cDNA libraries were sequenced on the Illumina HiSeq platform using custom primers. The original pipeline was this. Raw reads were processed with MiGEC to extract unique molecular identifiers, and MiXCR was used to determine CDR3 positions. For each individual, recombination models were inferred using an EM algorithm with the repgenHMM and IGoR tools. Shared clonotypes were analyzed with the tcR package in R, and sharing was normalized by the product of cloneset sizes. Out-of-frame nonproductive sequences were analyzed to study raw recombination free of thymic and clonal selection effects. TCRdb handled the public reads itself, with Q25 trimming in fastp and clone calling in MiXCR, and kept productive beta chains. Each CDR3 protein gets just one entry, which takes the most common genes and DNA from the rows behind it. The V and J calls come from TCRdb's annotation, not from the publication. Here the sample has around 670,000 distinct CDR3 sequences; roughly 6% occur a single time. The top ten clonotypes cover approximately 2% of the sample.

At the junction V is shortened by 4 bases and J by 1 base; bases outside the gene matches: 5. CDR1 is given as KGHSH and CDR2 as LQKENI, both from the germline V gene. The CDR3 runs 15 residues from the cysteine to the phenylalanine. Just CDR3 DNA is preserved here, 45 bases in frame from base 1. The chain uses TRBV18 and TRBJ1-2; the central 8 bases match TRBD1. Sequences were obtained from naive T cells sorted from blood. Read against the paper, the sample's cell subset or site label means: cells isolated with a human naive T-cell isolation kit. This sequence originates from a man between 18 and 29 years old in good health. The base sequence is TGTGCCAGCTCACGGGGACAGGTGCTTAACTATGGCTACACCTTC. Translated, it gives CASSRGQVLNYGYTF.